The present entry profiles one T cell receptor beta chain with its context. The sample belongs to a study of CD8 T cells in Susac syndrome. Germline V lookup: CDR1 SGDLS, CDR2 YYNGEE. The CDR3 length is 14 residues. With 4 bases removed from V and 6 bases from J, the gap between germline ends came to 17 bases. RNA totalling roughly 0.45 to 1 ug underwent reverse transcription with random hexamers. TCRdb independently ran MiXCR on the immunoSEQ multiplex PCR reads; one entry per CDR3 protein. The table lists 95,000 to 150,000 distinct CDR3 sequences, roughly 94% of them singletons. This chain links TRBV9 with TRBJ2-7; tentatively, D is TRBD2 (6 bases). This receptor was taken from a human donor with Susac syndrome. The sequenced sample was CD8+ T cells from PBMCs. CDR3 nucleotide sequence: TGTGCCAGCAGCCCGTTGGGGGGATGGGGCGAGCAGTACTTC. This encodes CASSPLGGWGEQYF.